What follows are 21 T cell receptor beta chains derived from one specimen sequenced in a study of T cells in Graves' hyperthyroidism and ophthalmopathy. TCR beta CDR3 sequences were amplified from RNA transcripts. When the TCR CDR3 underwent first-round RT-PCR, the HTBI primer set was used. TCRdb processed the multiplex PCR reads anew with MiXCR; each CDR3 protein has one entry. This table has 360,000 or so distinct CDR3 sequences, 18% appearing once. Sequenced: blood. These receptor sequences come from a woman aged 40 to 55 with Graves' ophthalmopathy.

A few counts support this clonotype. A junction boundary mismatches the germline segment, possibly from a read error. The chain joins TRBV6-2 or TRBV6-3 to TRBJ1-1, with 8 positions matching TRBD1. CDR3 length: 13 amino acids. Germline CDR1 MNHEY, CDR2 SVGEGT. The CDR3 DNA reads as TGTGCCAGCAGTTATACCGGACAGGGTGAAGCTTTATTT. This gives the protein CASSYTGQGEALF.

This clonotype showed up just once. The chain has TRBV6-1 and TRBJ2-2; D ambiguous. CDR1 is MNHNS and CDR2 is SASEGT in the germline V gene. CDR3 length equals 14 residues. V was clipped by 5 bases and J by 5 bases, with 12 bases between them. CDR3 region: CASSPPLRTGELFF. The CDR3 nucleotides read TGTGCCAGCAGTCCCCCCCTTCGTACCGGGGAGCTGTTTTTT.

CDR3 coding DNA: TGTGCCAGCAGTGATGGAGACAGTTTATTCACTGAAGCTTTCTTT. Translated, it gives CASSDGDSLFTEAFF. The chain uses TRBV6-1 and TRBJ1-1; perhaps TRBD1 as D (5 bases). Between the trimmed V and J ends, which lost 3 bases and 4 bases, there was a span of 15 bases. CDR3 length: 15 amino acids. Germline V lookup: CDR1 MNHNS, CDR2 SASEGT.

This clonotype was detected ten times or more. This chain uses TRBV20-1 with TRBJ2-7; 7 positions match TRBD1. CDR3 length: 13 amino acids. The junction had 7 bases not matched to a gene; V was cut back by 3 bases and J by 5 bases. Germline CDR1 is DFQATT and CDR2 is SNEGSKA (reference sequence). CDR3 coding DNA: TGCAGTGCTAGGGAGCAGGGGGATAACGAGCAGTACTTC. Translation gives CSAREQGDNEQYF.

The sample holds a few counts of this clonotype. The chain employs TRBV12-3 or TRBV12-4 and TRBJ1-1; maybe TRBD1 (5 bases). V was cut by 7 bases and J by 3 bases, with 12 bases left in between. The CDR3 has 13 residues. In DNA form, the CDR3 reads TGTGCCAGCACCCCAAGGGGTTACACTGAAGCTTTCTTT. Its protein is CASTPRGYTEAFF.

This clonotype was recorded at least ten times. This chain uses TRBV6-5 with TRBJ2-7; 9 bases match TRBD1. Germline-derived CDR1 and CDR2 are MNHEY and SVGAGI. Trimming took 4 bases from V and 4 from J; bases not matched to a gene: 14. The CDR3 consists of 17 residues. DNA for the CDR3: TGTGCCAGCAGTTGCAACATACAGGGGGCGGGTAAATACGAGCAGTACTTC. Residues: CASSCNIQGAGKYEQYF.

This clonotype came up many times. J is TRBJ1-5 and V is TRBV28; D is uncertain. Germline assignment: CDR1 MDHEN and CDR2 SYDVKM. Trimming pared 3 bases from V and 7 bases from J, leaving 7 bases between. CDR3 length: 12 residues. CDR3 protein: CASSLPQQPQHF. CDR3 bases: TGTGCCAGCAGTTTGCCCCAACAGCCCCAGCATTTT.

This clonotype was detected many times. This chain uses TRBV7-6 with TRBJ2-5; 9 positions agree with TRBD2. Per germline, CDR1 SGHVS and CDR2 FNYEAQ. The CDR3 runs to 16 residues. V dropped 1 base and J dropped 0; count of bases not matched to a gene: 3. CDR3 protein: CASSLETSGNQETQYF. The DNA for the CDR3 is TGTGCCAGCAGCTTAGAGACTAGCGGTAACCAAGAGACCCAGTACTTC. The full variable domain, in which reference TRBV7-6 and TRBJ2-5 provide the parts outside the CDR3, is GAGVSQSPRYKVTKRGQDVALRCDPISGHVSLYWYRQALGQGPEFLTYFNYEAQQDKSGLPNDRFSAERPEGSISTLTIQRTEQRDSAMYRCASSLETSGNQETQYFGPGTRLLVL.

This clonotype has at least ten counts. This sequence joins TRBV20-1 and TRBJ2-7; D is possibly TRBD2 (6 bases). There are 12 residues in the CDR3. With 5 bases removed from V and 4 bases from J, the gap between germline ends came to 12 bases. Germline CDR1 is DFQATT and CDR2 is SNEGSKA (reference sequence). The CDR3, as DNA: TGCAGTGCTGGGAGGCCGATTTACGAGCAGTACTTC. Protein: CSAGRPIYEQYF.

This clonotype was found many times. The chain couples TRBV19 to TRBJ2-7, with TRBD1 identical over 7 bases. This CDR3 comprises 13 residues. V shed 7 bases, J shed 2 bases, and the junction held 5 bases outside the gene matches. Per germline, CDR1 LNHDA and CDR2 SQIVND (reference sequence). The CDR3 spells CASTGQTPYEQYF. The DNA for the CDR3 is TGTGCCAGTACGGGACAGACCCCCTACGAGCAGTACTTC.

This clonotype showed up many times. The chain is built from TRBV28 and TRBJ2-6; D not resolved. Trimming removed 5 bases at V and 0 bases at J, with 14 bases between. Germline V lookup: CDR1 MDHEN, CDR2 SYDVKM. This CDR3 spans 17 amino acids. This CDR3 is CASSSGIHASGANVLTF. CDR3 DNA: TGTGCCAGCAGTAGTGGGATTCACGCCTCTGGGGCCAACGTCCTGACTTTC.

This clonotype was recorded at least ten times. The chain carries TRBV27 and TRBJ1-1; the match to TRBD1 covers 8 bases. Trimming removed 7 bases from V and 4 bases from J; junction bases left unmatched: 17. Per the germline V gene, CDR1 is MNHEY and CDR2 is SMNVEV (reference sequence). This CDR3 comprises 17 residues. The CDR3 nucleotides are TGTGCCAGCAAGGCAGGGGGCGCCGGCCTGGTGGGCACTGAAGCTTTCTTT. Its translation is CASKAGGAGLVGTEAFF.

This clonotype was observed at least ten times. This rearrangement joins TRBV30 to TRBJ1-2; 7 bases map to TRBD1. This CDR3 contains 15 residues. V gave up 4 bases and J gave up 5 bases; unmatched junction bases: 13. Per the germline V gene, CDR1 is GTSNPN and CDR2 is SVGIG (reference sequence). The CDR3 reads CAWIRQGGFGYGYTF. CDR3 DNA: TGTGCCTGGATCCGACAGGGAGGGTTCGGTTATGGCTACACCTTC.

This clonotype was picked up many times. A much larger clone lies one base from this, so it may be a read error. The chain has TRBV28 and TRBJ1-1, with 7 bases aligning to TRBD1. The CDR3 is 13 amino acids. From germline, CDR1 is MDHEN and CDR2 SYDVKM. Trimming at V came to 5 bases and at J to 10 bases, leaving 10 bases not matched to a gene. CDR3 sequence: CASSTGTARVAFF. Here the CDR3 DNA reads TGTGCCAGCAGTACCGGGACAGCTAGGGTAGCTTTCTTT.

This clonotype was seen a few times. The chain employs TRBV4-2 and TRBJ1-6; D is ambiguous. Germline assignment: CDR1 LGHNA and CDR2 YNFKEQ. The CDR3 is 16 amino acids. Deletions cut 1 base from V and 5 bases from J, with 12 bases between. CDR3 sequence reads: CASSQGPDINNSPLHF. The DNA of the CDR3 is TGTGCCAGCAGCCAAGGACCCGACATTAATAATTCACCCCTCCACTTT.

This clonotype has a count of ten or more. The chain recombines TRBV5-1 with TRBJ1-1, with 8 bases that match TRBD1. Per germline, CDR1 SGHRS and CDR2 YFSETQ. This CDR3 region has 13 residues. After removal of 0 bases from V and 12 bases from J, the junction contained 7 bases not matched to a gene. This CDR3 is CASSLAGQGGTFF. DNA for the CDR3: TGCGCCAGCAGCTTGGCCGGACAGGGTGGAACTTTCTTT.

The sample holds many counts of this clonotype. The chain is built from TRBV28 and TRBJ1-5; the match to TRBD1 covers 7 bases. Germline lookup yields CDR1 MDHEN and CDR2 SYDVKM. The CDR3 covers 15 residues. The V gene end was trimmed by 3 bases and the J gene end by 6 bases; junction bases not matched to a gene: 8. The CDR3: CASSLSGGPLQPQHF. CDR3 nucleotide sequence: TGTGCCAGCAGTTTGTCAGGGGGTCCCCTTCAGCCCCAGCATTTT.

This clonotype was seen many times. V is TRBV12-3 or TRBV12-4 and J is TRBJ1-3, with D possibly matching TRBD1 (6 bases). This CDR3 spans 14 amino acids. With 6 bases removed from V and 8 bases from J, the gap between germline ends came to 17 bases. CDR3 nucleotide sequence: TGTGCCAGCAGCCGCACAGGGAATCCATACACCATATATTTT. It translates to CASSRTGNPYTIYF.

The V call is TRBV7-2, the J call TRBJ2-7; no firm D call. This CDR3 is 14 amino acids long. Trimming took 0 bases from V and 1 from J, leaving 7 bases between them. The germline V gene encodes CDR1 SGHTA and CDR2 FQGNSA. This CDR3 is CASSLAMGSYEQYF. CDR3 DNA sequence: TGTGCCAGCAGCTTAGCGATGGGGTCCTACGAGCAGTACTTC.

This chain connects TRBV18 to TRBJ2-5; D not resolved. Trimming took 3 bases from V and 1 from J, leaving 12 bases between them. CDR1 is KGHSH, CDR2 LQKENI, per germline. The length of the CDR3 is 15 residues. The CDR3 loop reads CASSPSGAFQETQYF. CDR3 in DNA: TGTGCCAGCTCACCCTCGGGTGCATTCCAAGAGACCCAGTACTTC.

This clonotype was detected many times. The genes are TRBV5-1 and TRBJ1-1, with D hard to call. The CDR3 spans 13 residues. Per germline, CDR1 SGHRS and CDR2 YFSETQ. V was cut by 6 bases and J by 0 bases, with 9 bases left in between. In DNA form, the CDR3 reads TGCGCCAGCAAGGAACCTATGAACACTGAAGCTTTCTTT. This gives the protein CASKEPMNTEAFF. The full variable domain, with the rest looked up from reference TRBV5-1 and TRBJ1-1, is KAGVTQTPRYLIKTRGQQVTLSCSPISGHRSVSWYQQTPGQGLQFLFEYFSETQRNKGNFPGRFSGRQFSNSRSEMNVSTLELGDSALYLCASKEPMNTEAFFGQGTRLTVV.